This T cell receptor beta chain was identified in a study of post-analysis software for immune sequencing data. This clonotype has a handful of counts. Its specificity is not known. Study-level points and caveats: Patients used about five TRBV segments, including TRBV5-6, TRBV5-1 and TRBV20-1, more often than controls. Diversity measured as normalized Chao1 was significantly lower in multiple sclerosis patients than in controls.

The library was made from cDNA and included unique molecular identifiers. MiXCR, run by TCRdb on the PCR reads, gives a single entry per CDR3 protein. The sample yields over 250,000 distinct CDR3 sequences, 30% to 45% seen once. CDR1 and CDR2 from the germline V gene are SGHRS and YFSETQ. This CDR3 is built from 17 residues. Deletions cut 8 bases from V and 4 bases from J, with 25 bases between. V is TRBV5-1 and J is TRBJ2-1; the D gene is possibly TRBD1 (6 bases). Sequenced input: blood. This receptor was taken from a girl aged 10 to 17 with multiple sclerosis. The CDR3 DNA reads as TGCGCCAGTCCGGGACAATGTGTTTTGTCCTCTTACAATGAGCAGTTCTTC. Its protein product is CASPGQCVLSSYNEQFF. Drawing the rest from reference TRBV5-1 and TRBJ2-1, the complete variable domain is KAGVTQTPRYLIKTRGQQVTLSCSPISGHRSVSWYQQTPGQGLQFLFEYFSETQRNKGNFPGRFSGRQFSNSRSEMNVSTLELGDSALYLCASPGQCVLSSYNEQFFGPGTRLTVL.